The clone carrying this TCR beta chain occurred many times. V shed 0 bases, J shed 6 bases, and the junction held 12 bases outside the gene matches. Germline CDR1 LGHDT, CDR2 YNNKEL (reference sequence). CDR3 length: 17 amino acids. Every participating donor contributed about 10 milliliters of peripheral blood through a draw. A second 7 to 11 cycle PCR used barcoded and J-beta primers. TCRdb ran MiXCR on the 5' RACE reads and lists one entry per CDR3 protein. The sample holds about 930,000 distinct CDR3 sequences, 29% seen once. The sample comes from a study of blood T cells in healthy people across ages. This same sample was also part of a study on T cells of mothers and their children. That work contributes: Biologically related mothers and children overlapped slightly more than unrelated pairs, a non-significant difference.

The rearrangement links TRBV3-1 to TRBJ2-7; the match to TRBD1 covers 9 bases. This clonotype originated in a middle-aged woman in good health. Sequences were obtained from blood. DNA for the CDR3: TGTGCCAGCAGCCAAGAGCCGGGCTGGACAGGGGTTAGCGAGCAGTACTTC. Translation: CASSQEPGWTGVSEQYF.